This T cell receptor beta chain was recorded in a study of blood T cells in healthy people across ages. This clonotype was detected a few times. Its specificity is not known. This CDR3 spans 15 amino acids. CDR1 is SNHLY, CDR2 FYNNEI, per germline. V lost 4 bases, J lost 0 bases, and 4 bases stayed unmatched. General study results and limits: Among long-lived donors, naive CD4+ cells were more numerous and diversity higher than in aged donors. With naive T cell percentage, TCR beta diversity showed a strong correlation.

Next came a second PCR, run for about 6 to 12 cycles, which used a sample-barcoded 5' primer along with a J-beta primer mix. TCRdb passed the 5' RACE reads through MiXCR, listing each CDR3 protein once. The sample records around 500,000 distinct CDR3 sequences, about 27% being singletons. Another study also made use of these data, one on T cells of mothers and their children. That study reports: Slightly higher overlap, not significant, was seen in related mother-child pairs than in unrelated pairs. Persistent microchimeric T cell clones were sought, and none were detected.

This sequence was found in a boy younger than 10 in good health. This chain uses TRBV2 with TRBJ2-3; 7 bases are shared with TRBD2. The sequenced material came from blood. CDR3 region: CASSGPSGSTDTQYF. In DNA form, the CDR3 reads TGTGCCAGCAGTGGGCCTAGCGGAAGCACAGATACGCAGTATTTT. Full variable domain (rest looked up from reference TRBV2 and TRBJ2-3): EPEVTQTPSHQVTQMGQEVILRCVPISNHLYFYWYRQILGQKVEFLVSFYNNEISEKSEIFDDQFSVERPDGSNFTLKIRSTKLEDSAMYFCASSGPSGSTDTQYFGPGTRLTVL.